A selection of T cell receptor beta chains follows, all from one sample in a study of long-term antiretroviral therapy in people with HIV. TCRdb keeps only in-frame clones here, not all; method: immunoSEQ multiplex PCR. The sample contains approximately 30,000 clones, 84% of which appear only once. This specimen was unsorted PBMCs, taken 0.4 years after starting antiretroviral therapy. The receptors here all came from a man aged 18 to 35 with HIV. Both conserved end residues are part of each CDR3.

v_call	j_call	cdr3_aa
TRBV28	TRBJ2-7	CASSLTAGRISYEQYF
TRBV5-6	TRBJ1-2	CASSLIGQLANYGYTF
TRBV18	TRBJ1-3	CASSRGGAENTIYF
TRBV14	TRBJ2-1	CASSAGTGSSYNEQFF
TRBV27	TRBJ1-1	CASSLSFDGNTEAFF
TRBV7-8	TRBJ2-3	CASSWTSGGRDTQYF
TRBV10-1	TRBJ2-1	CASRPQGAIYNEQFF
TRBV6-5	TRBJ2-7	CASSYFDVSGKDEQYF
TRBV2	TRBJ2-7	CASAGTGRNEQYF
TRBV4-2	TRBJ2-3	CASSQAAGGAEDTQYF
TRBV28	TRBJ2-5	CASSLSGRPQETQYF
TRBV19	TRBJ1-2	CASSPTNYGYTF
TRBV27	TRBJ2-3	CASSPLWGETPSDTQYF
TRBV28	TRBJ1-2	CASSLMGYGYTF